The present T cell receptor beta chain was sequenced within a study of long-term antiretroviral therapy in people with HIV. Running of the v3.0 immunoSEQ assay took place at survey level. The method was immunoSEQ multiplex PCR; TCRdb's version includes in-frame clones alone and lacks a portion of them. The sample records about 26,000 clones, about 80% being singletons. Trimming pared 4 bases from V and 4 bases from J, leaving 17 bases between. This CDR3 has 15 amino acids. Germline V gene data show CDR1 as SGHNT and CDR2 as YYREEE (reference sequence). Sequencing was performed on unsorted PBMCs, taken 1.1 years before starting antiretroviral therapy. The rearrangement joins TRBV5-4 to TRBJ2-5; the D gene is possibly TRBD1 (8 bases). This clonotype was sampled from a young woman with HIV. CDR3 in amino acids: CASSPTTGGGETQYF. CDR3 DNA: TGTGCCAGCAGCCCAACTACAGGGGGGGGAGAGACCCAGTACTTC.